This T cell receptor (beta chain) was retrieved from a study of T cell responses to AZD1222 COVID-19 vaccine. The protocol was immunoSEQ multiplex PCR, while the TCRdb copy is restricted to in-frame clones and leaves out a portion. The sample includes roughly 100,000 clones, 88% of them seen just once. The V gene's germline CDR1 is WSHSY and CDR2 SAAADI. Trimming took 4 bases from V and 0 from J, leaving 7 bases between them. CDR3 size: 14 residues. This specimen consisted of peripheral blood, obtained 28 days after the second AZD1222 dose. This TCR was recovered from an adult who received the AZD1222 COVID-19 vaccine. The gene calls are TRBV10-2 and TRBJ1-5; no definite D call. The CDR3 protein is CASSAGISNQPQHF. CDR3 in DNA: TGCGCCAGCAGTGCGGGGATTAGCAATCAGCCCCAGCATTTT.